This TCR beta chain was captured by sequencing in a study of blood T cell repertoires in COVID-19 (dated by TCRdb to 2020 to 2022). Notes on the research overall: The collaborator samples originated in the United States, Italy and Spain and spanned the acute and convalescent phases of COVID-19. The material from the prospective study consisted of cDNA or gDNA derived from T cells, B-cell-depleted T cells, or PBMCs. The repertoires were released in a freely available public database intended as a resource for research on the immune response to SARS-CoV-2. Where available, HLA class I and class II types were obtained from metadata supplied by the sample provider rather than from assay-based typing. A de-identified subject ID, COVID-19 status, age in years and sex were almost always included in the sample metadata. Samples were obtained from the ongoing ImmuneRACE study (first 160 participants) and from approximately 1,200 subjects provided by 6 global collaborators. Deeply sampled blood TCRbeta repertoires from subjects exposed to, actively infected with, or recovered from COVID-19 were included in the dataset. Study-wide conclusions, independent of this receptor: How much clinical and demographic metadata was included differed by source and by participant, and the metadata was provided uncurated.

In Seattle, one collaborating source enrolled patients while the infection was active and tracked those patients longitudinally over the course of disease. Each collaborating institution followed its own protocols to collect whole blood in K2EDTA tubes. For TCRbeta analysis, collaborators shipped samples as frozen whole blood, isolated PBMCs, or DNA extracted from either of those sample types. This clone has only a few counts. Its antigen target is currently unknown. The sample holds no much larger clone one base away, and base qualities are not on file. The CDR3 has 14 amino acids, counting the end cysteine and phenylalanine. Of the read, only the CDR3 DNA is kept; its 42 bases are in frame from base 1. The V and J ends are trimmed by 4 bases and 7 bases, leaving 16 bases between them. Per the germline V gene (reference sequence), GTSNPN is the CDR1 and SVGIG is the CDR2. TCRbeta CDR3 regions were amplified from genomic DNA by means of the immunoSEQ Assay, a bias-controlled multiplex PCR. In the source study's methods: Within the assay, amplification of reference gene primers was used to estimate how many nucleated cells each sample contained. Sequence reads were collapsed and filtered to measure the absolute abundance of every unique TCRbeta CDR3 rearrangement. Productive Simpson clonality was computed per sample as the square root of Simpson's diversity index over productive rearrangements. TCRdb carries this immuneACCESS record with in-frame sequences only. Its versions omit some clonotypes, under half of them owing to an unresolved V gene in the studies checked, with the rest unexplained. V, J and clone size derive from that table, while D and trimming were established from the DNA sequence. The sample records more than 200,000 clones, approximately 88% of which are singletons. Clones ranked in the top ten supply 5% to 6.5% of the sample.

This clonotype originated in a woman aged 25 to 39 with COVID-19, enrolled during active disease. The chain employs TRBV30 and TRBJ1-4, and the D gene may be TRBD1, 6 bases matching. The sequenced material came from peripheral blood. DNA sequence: TGTGCCTGGACCGGGGGGGGCAAGGCTGAAAAACTGTTTTTT. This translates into CAWTGGGKAEKLFF.